The 12 T cell receptor beta chains given below trace back to one sample, sequenced in a study of PD-1 blockade in classical Hodgkin lymphoma. As to time point: cycle 4 day 1 (C4D1), after 5 to 7 weeks of nivolumab. Each patient relapsed following autologous stem cell transplantation, and prior brentuximab vedotin exposure differed. This table comes from immunoSEQ multiplex PCR, and its TCRdb copy is limited to in-frame clones, with some not included. The table includes tens of thousands of clones, about nine tenths detected once. This sample comprised peripheral blood mononuclear cells (PBMCs), obtained before the fourth cycle of nivolumab. These TCRs come from a human donor with classical Hodgkin lymphoma.

V gene TRBV7-3 combines with J gene TRBJ2-3, with D maybe TRBD2 (6 bases). There are 15 residues in the CDR3. Germline V CDR1 and CDR2: SGHTA, FQGTGA. V was trimmed by 1 base and J by 1 base, leaving 9 bases between them. Written as DNA, the CDR3 is TGTGCCAGCAGCTTAATCGGCGGGGGCACAGATACGCAGTATTTT. Its protein is CASSLIGGGTDTQYF.

The J gene is TRBJ1-6, the V gene TRBV7-9, with D possibly matching TRBD1 (6 bases). Trimming removed 5 bases at V and 7 bases at J, with 18 bases between. CDR3 length: 16 amino acids. Germline assignment: CDR1 SEHNR and CDR2 FQNEAQ (reference sequence). In nucleotides, the CDR3 is TGTGCCAGCAGCCCATCCTGGGACAACTGGAATTCACCCCTCCACTTT. Its translation is CASSPSWDNWNSPLHF.

The chain has TRBV4-3 and TRBJ2-3; 12 bases agree with TRBD2. Trimming cost V 0 bases and J 5 bases; bases outside gene matches: 9. Germline V gene sequence: CDR1 LGHNA, CDR2 YSLEER. This CDR3 comprises 18 residues. The CDR3 loop is CASSQERASGGAEDTQYF. The CDR3 DNA is TGCGCCAGCAGCCAAGAGAGGGCTAGCGGGGGGGCGGAAGATACGCAGTATTTT.

The rearrangement joins TRBV11-3 to TRBJ1-2; D not resolved. Germline V CDR1 and CDR2: SGHNT, YENEEA. The CDR3 has 10 residues. Trimming cost V 2 bases and J 7 bases, with 2 bases left between them. The CDR3 nucleotides are TGTGCCAGCAGCTTACGTGGCTACACCTTC. It codes for CASSLRGYTF.

The chain recombines TRBV2 with TRBJ2-7; no clear D. V lost 2 bases and J lost 0, with 8 bases in between. Germline assignment: CDR1 SNHLY and CDR2 FYNNEI. This CDR3 contains 14 residues. Written as DNA, the CDR3 is TGTGCCAGCAGTGAATTCGGGTACTCCTACGAGCAGTACTTC. It encodes CASSEFGYSYEQYF.

This clone showed up just once. V usage is TRBV27 and J usage is TRBJ2-2; TRBD1 is a possible D gene (5 bases). V lost 3 bases and J 4 bases, leaving 21 bases between the germline ends. The germline V gene has CDR1 MNHEY and CDR2 SMNVEV (reference sequence). This CDR3 contains 18 residues. The CDR3 nucleotides are TGTGCCAGCAGTTTTAGGAAGTTCGGGCAGGGTGGCACCGGGGAGCTGTTTTTT. Protein: CASSFRKFGQGGTGELFF.

V gene TRBV4-3 combines with J gene TRBJ2-3, with 13 nucleotides matching TRBD2. Germline V CDR1 and CDR2: LGHNA, YSLEER. V shed 5 bases, J shed 4 bases, and the junction held 9 bases outside the gene matches. The CDR3 contains 17 residues. The CDR3 protein is CASSVRLAGGGADTQYF. DNA for the CDR3: TGCGCCAGCAGCGTCCGACTAGCGGGGGGTGGTGCAGATACGCAGTATTTT.

The chain uses TRBV5-1 and TRBJ2-3, with 9 bases aligning to TRBD1. Per the germline V gene, CDR1 is SGHRS and CDR2 is YFSETQ. The CDR3 covers 17 residues. With V trimmed by 4 bases and J by 2 bases, 11 bases remained unmatched. The CDR3 protein is CASSQDRGVRATDTQYF. In DNA form, the CDR3 reads TGCGCCAGCAGCCAGGACAGGGGTGTAAGGGCCACAGATACGCAGTATTTT.

The gene calls are TRBV2 and TRBJ2-7; possible D gene TRBD1, 6 bases. The V gene's germline CDR1 is SNHLY and CDR2 FYNNEI. The CDR3 extends over 11 amino acids. V was clipped by 10 bases and J by 2 bases, with 9 bases between them. The CDR3 here is CATGQTYEQYF. The CDR3, as DNA: TGTGCCACCGGACAGACCTACGAGCAGTACTTC.

Regarding this clone: The same CDR3 also results from other DNA sequences found in this sample. This chain connects TRBV11-2 to TRBJ2-3; D remains unclear. The CDR3 spans 12 residues. Trimming removed 3 bases at V and 3 bases at J, with 4 bases between. Germline V gene sequence: CDR1 SGHAT, CDR2 FQNNGV. The CDR3 is CASSFSTDTQYF. The CDR3 region has the DNA TGTGCCAGCAGCTTCTCTACAGATACGCAGTATTTT.

The rearrangement joins TRBV15 to TRBJ1-4; D unclear. The CDR3 has 14 amino acids. CDR1 and CDR2 from the germline V gene are LNHNV and YYDKDF (reference sequence). The germline V and J ends were trimmed by 1 base and 8 bases, with 11 bases remaining between them. For the CDR3, the DNA is TGTGCCACCAGCAGAGCTGGGCGGCGGGAAAAACTGTTTTTT. Translation: CATSRAGRREKLFF.

V gene TRBV2 combines with J gene TRBJ1-2; 9 positions match TRBD1. CDR1 and CDR2 (germline): SNHLY, FYNNEI. With V trimmed by 8 bases and J by 7 bases, 5 bases remained unmatched. The length of the CDR3 is 12 residues. Here the CDR3 reads CASGTGTGGYTF. CDR3 nucleotide sequence: TGTGCCAGCGGGACAGGGACGGGTGGCTACACCTTC. Drawing the rest from reference TRBV2 and TRBJ1-2, the complete variable domain is EPEVTQTPSHQVTQMGQEVILRCVPISNHLYFYWYRQILGQKVEFLVSFYNNEISEKSEIFDDQFSVERPDGSNFTLKIRSTKLEDSAMYFCASGTGTGGYTFGSGTRLTVV.